Sequencing of this T cell receptor beta chain was carried out in a study of blood T cell repertoires in COVID-19. Clones were read by immunoSEQ multiplex PCR, and TCRdb kept only the in-frame ones, dropping some. The table shows approximately 240,000 clones, with about 80% occurring only once. Sequenced: PBMCs or T cells enriched from blood (not recorded which). This sequence was found in a woman aged 40 to 55 with acute COVID-19.

In DNA form, the CDR3 reads TGTGCCAGCAGCTTGGGGGCAGGGGCTATCACTGAAGCTTTCTTT. Translated: CASSLGAGAITEAFF. V gene TRBV5-5 combines with J gene TRBJ1-1, with a possible D match to TRBD1 (6 bases). The length of the CDR3 is 15 residues. Trimming took off 0 bases at V and 4 bases at J, with 13 bases between the two ends. The germline gives CDR1 SGHKS, CDR2 YYEKEE (reference sequence).